This TCR beta chain appears in the sequencing data of a study of T cells after yellow fever vaccination (dated by TCRdb to between 2018 and 2021). At the level of the whole study: The SMART-Seq v4 Ultra Low Input RNA kit was used to prepare libraries from fractions with low cell numbers. Bulk TCR alpha and beta repertoires were sequenced longitudinally to track T-cell clones before and after primary and booster YFV17D yellow fever vaccination. The cohort comprised two healthy male donors, one aged 18 to 30 and one aged 30 to 40 years. Bulk PBMC replicates and cell subsets were isolated from blood drawn at multiple timepoints before and after both primary and secondary immunization.

For sequencing, an Illumina NovaSeq 6000 was employed. Synthesis of TCR cDNA relied on 5'RACE template switching, a step that introduced a universal primer site along with unique molecular identifiers. Priming for cDNA synthesis came from both the TCR alpha and TCR beta constant segments. Two PCR steps were used to amplify libraries, with sample barcodes and sequencing adapters being added in the second step. Sequencing of the libraries was done on either Illumina HiSeq 2500 (2x100 bp) or NovaSeq (2x150 bp). Regarding the original processing steps: Demultiplexing of reads and collapsing into UMI consensus sequences were performed with MIGEC, and V(D)J alignment was carried out with MiXCR. Vaccine-responding clonotypes were defined with edgeR using replicate PBMC samples, requiring FDR below 0.01 and a log2 fold change above 5 up to day 15. Each bulk clonotype received a CD4 or CD8 identity based on whether the sequenced CD4 or CD8 repertoire contained that clonotype at higher abundance. TCRdb ran its own pipeline on the public reads, namely fastp trimming at Q25 and MiXCR clone calling, and kept in-frame beta chains. Rows matching on CDR3 protein sequence are summarized as one entry with the most common DNA and genes. The V and J calls shown here were made by TCRdb, not taken from the authors' results. The sample table contains about 340,000 distinct CDR3 sequences; only one count was recorded for roughly 4.3% of them. Of the sample, 20% to 25% falls within the top ten clones.

This specimen's treatment or condition label, per the study, means: live attenuated yellow fever vaccine strain. At every blood-draw timepoint, two biological replicates of bulk PBMCs were collected. A standard Ficoll-Paque protocol was used to isolate PBMCs from peripheral blood. RNA was extracted with TriZol from bulk PBMCs, CD4 and CD8 fractions, and dextramer-positive and dextramer-negative fractions. V loses 6 bases, J loses 4 bases, and the germline ends lie 12 bases apart. From the germline V gene, CDR1 is SGHTA and CDR2 is FQGNSA. From its cysteine to its phenylalanine, the CDR3 spans 13 amino acids. The read is trimmed to its CDR3 DNA, 39 bases read in frame from base 1. Results the study describes overall, beyond this receptor: Compared with the primary T-cell response, the secondary T-cell response was faster but weaker, reaching its peak on day 5 rather than on day 15. Because the study included only a couple of donors, the extent to which the findings can be generalized is limited. A small share of clonotypes was detected in both CD4 and CD8 compartments, with the overlap likely arising from convergent recombination. Most clones expanded after primary vaccination were re-detected after the booster (96% of CD4 and around 88% of CD8), suggesting broad memory maintenance. Computational filtering was required because FACS-sorted repertoires could contain abundant contaminating clonotypes from the bulk population.

This clonotype has a count of ten or more. It has no known antigen specificity. Base qualities are not recorded, but no much larger clone differs from it by a single base. The V gene is TRBV7-2 and the J gene is TRBJ2-5; a weak D assignment points to TRBD1 (6 bases agree). The sequenced sample was PBMCs, obtained 5 days after the yellow fever booster vaccination. This clonotype was sampled from a man between 18 and 29 years old who received the YFV17D yellow fever vaccine. The CDR3 protein is CASSFQGRETQYF. The nucleotide sequence reads TGTGCCAGCAGTTTTCAGGGGAGAGAGACCCAGTACTTC.